The entry below describes one TCR beta chain. The sample originates from a study of blood T cell repertoires in COVID-19. Study-wide background: Sources were T cells, B-cell-depleted T cells, or PBMCs; the material itself was cDNA or gDNA.

In the authors' methods: Amplifying reference gene primers gave estimates of nucleated cell counts. Here immunoSEQ multiplex PCR was the method, and the copy in TCRdb shows in-frame clones only, minus some. Clone size and V and J calls were adopted from that table, with D and trimming inferred from the DNA. The table has a few hundred thousand clones, 87% seen once. Trimming left V 3 bases short and J 0 bases short, with 9 bases between. The germline V gene encodes CDR1 MDHEN and CDR2 SYDVKM. The CDR3 length is 15 residues. The sequence was obtained from a man younger than 30 with active or convalescent COVID-19. The chain couples TRBV28 to TRBJ1-3; no reliable D call. The specimen was peripheral blood. The CDR3 loop is CASSFRGLSGNTIYF. Here the CDR3 DNA reads TGTGCCAGCAGTTTCCGAGGGCTCTCTGGAAACACCATATATTTT.